This T cell receptor beta chain was sequenced in a study of Graves' ophthalmopathy and Graves' hyperthyroidism. General study points: Most thyroid clonotypes expanded beyond 0.001 frequency were also found in blood. For predicting ophthalmopathy progression, the model had more than 60% sensitivity and 72% to 75% specificity.

CDR1 and CDR2 from the germline V gene are DFQATT and SNEGSKA (reference sequence). The CDR3 consists of 15 residues. The V and J ends lost 2 bases and 0 bases respectively, with 11 bases between them. The sequenced template was RNA, covering the TCR beta CDR3 region. An initial RT-PCR round employing HTBI primers preceded a second-round multiplex PCR. One entry per CDR3 protein results from TCRdb running MiXCR on the multiplex PCR reads. The repertoire holds about 380,000 distinct CDR3 sequences, 15% to 19% seen once, with about 7.3% in the top ten. The term stable hyperthyroidism indicated an absence of ophthalmopathy within 18 months of follow-up. Only a few counts were recorded for this clonotype. Its antigen remains unknown.

The TCR originated in a woman aged 18 to 35 with stable Graves' hyperthyroidism. The V call is TRBV20-1, the J call TRBJ1-5, with D unclear. Sequences were obtained from peripheral blood. The CDR3: CSARPSLPSNQPQHF. In DNA, the CDR3 is TGCAGTGCTAGACCGTCACTTCCTAGCAATCAGCCCCAGCATTTT.